The rows below give T cell receptor beta chains drawn from one sample of a study of blood T cell repertoires in COVID-19. Here immunoSEQ multiplex PCR was the method, and the copy in TCRdb shows in-frame clones only, minus some. The sample holds some 200,000 clones, around 83% seen once. The material sequenced was peripheral blood. The receptors originated from a woman in her 70s with COVID-19, enrolled during active disease. Both conserved end residues are part of each CDR3. The D gene is left open where the match is weak.

TRBJ2-3	TRBD1	TRBV11-2	CASPPDRDRTDTQYF
TRBJ1-5	NA	TRBV24-1	CATSDSSSNRAQHF
TRBJ2-3	TRBD2	TRBV4-3	CASSQERAGEDTQYF
TRBJ2-3	TRBD2	TRBV11-2	CASSLEPGLAGGSTDTQYF
TRBJ2-5	NA	TRBV3-1/TRBV3-2	CASSRNHGGGETQYF
TRBJ2-3	TRBD2	TRBV5-4	CASGRLAVSTDTQYF
TRBJ2-7	NA	TRBV10-3	CAISENGDEQYF
TRBJ2-1	TRBD2	TRBV28	CASRRLAGHRAGVLLNEQFF
TRBJ2-3	TRBD2	TRBV7-8	CASSLGTSGIYTQYF
TRBJ1-6	TRBD1	TRBV18	CASSPLLAGQGDSPLHF
TRBJ2-7	TRBD2	TRBV27	CASTQGLAGVSYEQYF
TRBJ2-4	TRBD2	TRBV3-1/TRBV3-2	CASSLSGRAIQYF
TRBJ2-6	NA	TRBV27	CASSLIGSGANVLTF
TRBJ1-1	NA	TRBV5-4	CASSVGGGGTEAFF
TRBJ1-2	NA	TRBV3-1/TRBV3-2	CASTSRNDGYTF
TRBJ2-5	TRBD1	TRBV7-8	CASSFRGRGETQYF
TRBJ1-2	NA	TRBV6-5	CASRTGQLLYGYTF
TRBJ1-5	NA	TRBV5-1	CASSLGDYSNQPQHF